The 18 T cell receptor beta chains reported below all come from one sample, sequenced in a study of blood T cell repertoires in COVID-19. Only in-frame clones appear in the TCRdb table, and some are missing; sequencing was by immunoSEQ multiplex PCR. The sample has around 230,000 clones, approximately 85% seen once. Sequencing input: peripheral blood. Receptors originate from a man aged 45-65 years with COVID-19, enrolled during active disease.

The chain recombines TRBV4-2 with TRBJ2-7, with 11 bases lining up with TRBD2. This CDR3 is 14 amino acids long. After removal of 3 bases from V and 4 bases from J, the junction contained 2 bases not matched to a gene. CDR1 and CDR2 (germline): LGHNA, YNFKEQ. CDR3 coding DNA: TGTGCCAGCAGCCAGTGGACTAGCGGGTACGAGCAGTACTTC. Its protein product is CASSQWTSGYEQYF.

V usage is TRBV7-9 and J usage is TRBJ2-3; D call uncertain. Deletions cut 1 base from V and 14 bases from J, with 10 bases between. The CDR3 totals 11 residues. The germline CDR1 and CDR2 sequences are SEHNR and FQNEAQ (reference sequence). DNA for the CDR3: TGTGCCAGCAGCTTAGGCCCCTTGAGGTATTTT. Translation gives CASSLGPLRYF.

The chain recombines TRBV3-1 (or the pseudogene TRBV3-2) with TRBJ1-5, with 9 bases lining up with TRBD1. The CDR3 consists of 15 residues. The junction had 7 bases not matched to a gene; V was cut back by 4 bases and J by 6 bases. Germline CDR1 LGHDT, CDR2 YNNKEL (reference sequence). The CDR3 region has the DNA TGTGCCAGCAGCCGCGACAGGGGGACCAGTCAGCCCCAGCATTTT. This gives the protein CASSRDRGTSQPQHF.

The CDR3 loop is CASTPLDRVDGANVLTF. The DNA for the CDR3 is TGTGCCAGTACACCCCTCGACAGGGTGGATGGGGCCAACGTCCTGACTTTC. The rearrangement joins TRBV19 to TRBJ2-6; 7 bases line up with TRBD1. CDR1 is LNHDA and CDR2 is SQIVND in the germline V gene (reference sequence). V gave up 7 bases and J gave up 3 bases; unmatched junction bases: 12. This CDR3 is 17 amino acids long.

The genes are TRBV2 and TRBJ2-7, with D possibly being TRBD1 (5 bases). Between the trimmed V and J ends, which lost 4 bases and 3 bases, there was a span of 10 bases. Germline-derived CDR1 and CDR2 are SNHLY and FYNNEI. The CDR3 loop spans 13 amino acids. Here the CDR3 reads CASSGQTFYEQYF. DNA for the CDR3: TGTGCCAGCAGTGGACAGACCTTCTACGAGCAGTACTTC. Based on the CDR3 plus reference TRBV2 and TRBJ2-7, the full variable domain is EPEVTQTPSHQVTQMGQEVILRCVPISNHLYFYWYRQILGQKVEFLVSFYNNEISEKSEIFDDQFSVERPDGSNFTLKIRSTKLEDSAMYFCASSGQTFYEQYFGPGTRLTVT.

The chain links TRBV19 to TRBJ1-1; possibly TRBD1 for D (5 bases). This CDR3 is built from 15 residues. Trimming cost V 3 bases and J 6 bases, with 17 bases left between them. Per germline, CDR1 LNHDA and CDR2 SQIVND (reference sequence). The CDR3 sequence: CASSIVDALGPEAFF. The CDR3 region has the DNA TGTGCCAGTAGTATTGTCGACGCCTTGGGGCCTGAAGCTTTCTTT.

This chain connects TRBV6-1 to TRBJ1-2; the D gene is possibly TRBD1 (6 bases). V was shortened by 8 bases and J by 4 bases, with 14 bases between the two germline ends. CDR1 and CDR2 (germline): MNHNS, SASEGT. The CDR3 runs 13 residues. The CDR3 is CASGEAGVYGYTF. The CDR3 bases are TGTGCCAGCGGAGAAGCAGGGGTCTATGGCTACACCTTC.

This clone has a single count. The chain couples TRBV6-5 to TRBJ2-7; D gene ambiguous. This CDR3 is built from 15 residues. The V end was cut by 5 bases, the J end by 3 bases, with 17 bases between. Germline CDR1 reads MNHEY; CDR2 reads SVGAGI. CDR3 nucleotide sequence: TGTGCCAGCAGTCCAAGATCGTCAGATATCTACGAGCAGTACTTC. Protein: CASSPRSSDIYEQYF.

CDR3 in amino acids: CASSRQGVAHYEQYF. The CDR3 DNA follows: TGTGCCAGTAGTAGACAAGGGGTTGCCCACTACGAGCAGTACTTC. V gene TRBV19 combines with J gene TRBJ2-7, with a weak D call TRBD1 (5 bases). The V end was cut by 4 bases, the J end by 3 bases, with 16 bases between. Germline V lookup: CDR1 LNHDA, CDR2 SQIVND (reference sequence). This CDR3 is built from 15 residues.

The J gene is TRBJ2-5, the V gene TRBV30; no definite D call. The CDR3 covers 13 residues. V was trimmed by 0 bases and J by 5 bases, leaving 10 bases between them. Per germline, CDR1 GTSNPN and CDR2 SVGIG (reference sequence). The CDR3 coding sequence is TGTGCCTGGAGTGTCGGCGCGAGGGAGACCCAGTACTTC. This gives the protein CAWSVGARETQYF.

This clone was detected once. The chain recombines TRBV19 with TRBJ2-7; a possible D gene is TRBD1 (5 bases). V was shortened by 6 bases and J by 2 bases, with 14 bases between the two germline ends. This CDR3 is 14 amino acids long. Germline V lookup: CDR1 LNHDA, CDR2 SQIVND (reference sequence). The CDR3 is CASRRQTYPYEQYF. For the CDR3, the DNA is TGTGCCAGTAGACGACAGACATACCCCTACGAGCAGTACTTC.

The table lists this clone with a few counts. This chain uses TRBV9 with TRBJ1-1, with D possibly being TRBD1 (6 bases). Germline-derived CDR1 and CDR2 are SGDLS and YYNGEE. The CDR3 runs 12 residues. The germline V and J ends were trimmed by 3 bases and 5 bases, with 8 bases remaining between them. The DNA of the CDR3 is TGTGCCAGCAGCGCCCAGGGGACTGAAGCTTTCTTT. This sequence encodes CASSAQGTEAFF.

The chain couples TRBV5-6 to TRBJ2-2, with D tentatively TRBD1 (7 bases). The germline V gene has CDR1 SGHDT and CDR2 YYEEEE. CDR3 length: 14 residues. The V and J ends lost 3 bases and 7 bases respectively, with 13 bases between them. CDR3 in amino acids: CASSSRGAGGELFF. The CDR3 DNA reads as TGTGCCAGCAGCTCCAGGGGGGCCGGCGGGGAGCTGTTTTTT.

The chain joins TRBV5-1 to TRBJ2-5, with D unclear. Germline CDR1 reads SGHRS; CDR2 reads YFSETQ. V lost 0 bases and J lost 11, with 11 bases in between. The CDR3 has 12 amino acids. The CDR3 coding sequence is TGCGCCAGCAGCTTGGATACGGCAGCGCAGTACTTC. This codes for CASSLDTAAQYF.

The rearrangement joins TRBV7-9 to TRBJ2-1; 9 bases are a match to TRBD1. CDR1 is SEHNR and CDR2 is FQNEAQ in the germline V gene (reference sequence). Losses at the gene ends were 3 bases for V and 5 bases for J; bases not matched to a gene: 5. This CDR3 is 15 amino acids long. CDR3 DNA sequence: TGTGCCAGCAGCTTTACAGGGGGCGCCCACAATGAGCAGTTCTTC. Its translation is CASSFTGGAHNEQFF.

This clone was counted between two and nine times. This chain uses TRBV7-9 with TRBJ1-5, with 9 bases matching TRBD1. Trimming at V came to 5 bases and at J to 5 bases, leaving 13 bases not matched to a gene. The CDR3 has 17 amino acids. CDR1 is SEHNR, CDR2 FQNEAQ, per germline (reference sequence). CDR3: CASSPGSRDREDQPQHF. CDR3 coding DNA: TGTGCCAGCAGCCCCGGTTCCCGGGACAGGGAAGATCAGCCCCAGCATTTT. The full variable domain, rest sourced from reference TRBV7-9 and TRBJ1-5, is DTGVSQNPRHKITKRGQNVTFRCDPISEHNRLYWYRQTLGQGPEFLTYFQNEAQLEKSRLLSDRFSAERPKGSFSTLEIQRTEQGDSAMYLCASSPGSRDREDQPQHFGDGTRLSIL.

V usage is TRBV5-1 and J usage is TRBJ1-2; 7 bases map to TRBD1. The junction had 6 bases not matched to a gene; V was cut back by 0 bases and J by 4 bases. The CDR3 length is 15 residues. Germline V gene sequence: CDR1 SGHRS, CDR2 YFSETQ. CDR3 residues: CASSLEARGVYGYTF. The CDR3 DNA reads TGCGCCAGCAGCTTGGAAGCCAGGGGGGTCTATGGCTACACCTTC.

V and J are TRBV15 and TRBJ2-5, with 9 bases lining up with TRBD1. In germline, CDR1 is LNHNV, CDR2 YYDKDF (reference sequence). Losses at the gene ends were 3 bases for V and 4 bases for J; bases not matched to a gene: 3. The CDR3 length is 14 residues. The CDR3 here is CATSSRTGVETQYF. The CDR3 nucleotides are TGTGCCACCAGCAGCCGGACAGGGGTAGAGACCCAGTACTTC.